This entry concerns a single TCR beta chain. These data originate in a study of T-cell reconstitution after alpha-beta-depleted transplantation in children. Unique molecular identifiers featured in how the TCRbeta library was prepared. TCRdb used MiXCR to reprocess the PCR reads, holding one entry per CDR3 protein. Counted here are 400,000 to 450,000 distinct CDR3 sequences, approximately 42% occurring once; the ten biggest clones make up under 30%. The receptor was derived from a girl aged 2-15 years with aplastic anemia, due to receive a stem cell transplant. The sample was PBMCs, taken before TCRalphabeta/CD19-depleted stem cell transplant.

CDR3 nucleotide sequence: TGTGCCAGCAGCTTGGAACAAGCCCGCACAGATACGCAGTATTTT. This codes for CASSLEQARTDTQYF. The V gene is TRBV5-5, the J gene TRBJ2-3, with D uncertain. The germline V and J ends were trimmed by 0 bases and 1 base, with 9 bases remaining between them. From germline, CDR1 is SGHKS and CDR2 YYEKEE (reference sequence). The CDR3 consists of 15 residues.